This entry features one T cell receptor beta chain sequence. As yet, its antigen is unknown. The data derive from a study of T-cell reconstitution after alpha-beta-depleted transplantation in children. Study results and limitations: By one year post-transplant, T-cell counts and diversity largely arose from T cells that were newly produced.

Molecular barcoding with unique molecular identifiers was used for the TCRbeta library. TCRdb reanalysed the PCR reads using MiXCR and keeps one entry per CDR3 protein. The sample records about 580,000 distinct CDR3 sequences, about a quarter being singletons. This CDR3 has 13 amino acids. CDR1 SQVTM and CDR2 ANQGSEA come from the germline V gene. V lost 5 bases, J lost 2 bases, and 13 bases lay in between. The source of this sequence is a boy younger than two with Wiskott-Aldrich syndrome, due to receive a stem cell transplant. This chain links TRBV29-1 with TRBJ2-7, with unresolved D. Sequencing was performed on PBMCs, taken before TCRalphabeta/CD19-depleted stem cell transplant. The CDR3 DNA is TGCAGCGTTTCAGCATACCCTCCCTACGAGCAGTACTTC. Residues: CSVSAYPPYEQYF.